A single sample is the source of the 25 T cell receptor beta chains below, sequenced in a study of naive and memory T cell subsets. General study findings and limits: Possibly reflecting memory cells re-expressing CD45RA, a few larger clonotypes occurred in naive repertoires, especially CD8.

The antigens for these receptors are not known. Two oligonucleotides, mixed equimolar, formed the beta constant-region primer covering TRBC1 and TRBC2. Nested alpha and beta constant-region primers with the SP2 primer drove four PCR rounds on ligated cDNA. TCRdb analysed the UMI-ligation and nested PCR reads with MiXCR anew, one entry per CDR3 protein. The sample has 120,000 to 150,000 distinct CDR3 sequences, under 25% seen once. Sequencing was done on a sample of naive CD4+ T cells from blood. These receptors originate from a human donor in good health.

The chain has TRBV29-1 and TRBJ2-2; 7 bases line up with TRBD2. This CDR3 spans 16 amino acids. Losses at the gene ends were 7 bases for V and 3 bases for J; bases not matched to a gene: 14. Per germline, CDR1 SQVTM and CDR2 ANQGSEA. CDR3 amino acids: CSARVMASGYTGELFF. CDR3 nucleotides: TGCAGCGCCAGGGTGATGGCTAGCGGTTACACCGGGGAGCTGTTTTTT.

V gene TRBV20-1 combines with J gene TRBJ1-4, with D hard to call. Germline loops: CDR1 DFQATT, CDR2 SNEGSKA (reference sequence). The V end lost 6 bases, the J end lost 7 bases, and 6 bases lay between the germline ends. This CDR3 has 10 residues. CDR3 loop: CSASREKLFF. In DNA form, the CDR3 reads TGCAGTGCCTCCCGTGAAAAACTGTTTTTT.

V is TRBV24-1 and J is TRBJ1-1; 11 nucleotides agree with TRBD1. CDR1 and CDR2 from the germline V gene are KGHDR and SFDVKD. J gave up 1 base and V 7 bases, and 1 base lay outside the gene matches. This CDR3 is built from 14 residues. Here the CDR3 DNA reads TGTGCCACCAGGGACAGGGGGCCGAACACTGAAGCTTTCTTT. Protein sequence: CATRDRGPNTEAFF.

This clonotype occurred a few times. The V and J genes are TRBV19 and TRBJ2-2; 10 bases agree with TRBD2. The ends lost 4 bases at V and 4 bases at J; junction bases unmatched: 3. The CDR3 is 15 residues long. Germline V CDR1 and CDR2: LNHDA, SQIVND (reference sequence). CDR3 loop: CASSSPSGSTGELFF. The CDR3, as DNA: TGTGCCAGTAGTAGCCCTAGCGGGAGCACCGGGGAGCTGTTTTTT.

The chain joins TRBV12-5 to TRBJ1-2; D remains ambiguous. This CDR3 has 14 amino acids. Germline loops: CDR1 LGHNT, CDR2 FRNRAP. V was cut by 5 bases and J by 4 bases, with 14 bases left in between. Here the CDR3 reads CASGVVLGGYGYTF. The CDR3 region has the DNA TGTGCTAGTGGTGTAGTATTGGGAGGCTATGGCTACACCTTC.

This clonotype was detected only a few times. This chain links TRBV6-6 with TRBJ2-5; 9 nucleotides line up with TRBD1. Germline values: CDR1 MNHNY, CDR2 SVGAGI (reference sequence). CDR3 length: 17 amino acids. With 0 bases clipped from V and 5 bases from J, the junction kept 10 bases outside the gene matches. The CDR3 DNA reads TGTGCCAGCAGTTACTCGACCCCCGGGGACAGGGTGGAGACCCAGTACTTC. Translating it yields CASSYSTPGDRVETQYF.

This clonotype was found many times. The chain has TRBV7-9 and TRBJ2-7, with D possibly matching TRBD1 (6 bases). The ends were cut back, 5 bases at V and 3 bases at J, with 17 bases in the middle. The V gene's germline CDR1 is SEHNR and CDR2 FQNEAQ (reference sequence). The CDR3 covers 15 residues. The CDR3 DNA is TGTGCCAGCAGCCAAATCGCACAGGGATACTACGAGCAGTACTTC. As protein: CASSQIAQGYYEQYF.

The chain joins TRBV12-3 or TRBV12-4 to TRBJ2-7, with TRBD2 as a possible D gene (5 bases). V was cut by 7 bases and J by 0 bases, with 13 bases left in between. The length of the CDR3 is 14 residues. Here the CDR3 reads CASTPNAGSYEQYF. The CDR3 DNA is TGTGCCAGCACCCCCAACGCGGGCTCCTACGAGCAGTACTTC.

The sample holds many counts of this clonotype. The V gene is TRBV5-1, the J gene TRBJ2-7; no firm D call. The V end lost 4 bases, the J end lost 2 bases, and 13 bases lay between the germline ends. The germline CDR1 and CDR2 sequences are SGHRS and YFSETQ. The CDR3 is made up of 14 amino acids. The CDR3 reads CASSVSVRAYEQYF. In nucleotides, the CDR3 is TGCGCCAGCAGCGTGAGCGTTCGAGCCTACGAGCAGTACTTC.

The CDR3 region has the DNA TGTGCCAGCAGCCCTAGAGGGACAACGGATGAGCAGTTCTTC. Amino acid sequence: CASSPRGTTDEQFF. The chain uses TRBV11-3 and TRBJ2-1, with TRBD1 as a possible D gene (6 bases). Germline V lookup: CDR1 SGHNT, CDR2 YENEEA. The CDR3 is 14 residues long. V lost 5 bases and J 8 bases, leaving 16 bases between the germline ends.

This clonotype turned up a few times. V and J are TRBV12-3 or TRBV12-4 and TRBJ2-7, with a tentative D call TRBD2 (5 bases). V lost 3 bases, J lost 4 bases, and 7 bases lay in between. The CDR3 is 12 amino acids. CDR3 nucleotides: TGTGCCAGCAGTTTCCGGGATTACGAGCAGTACTTC. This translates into CASSFRDYEQYF.

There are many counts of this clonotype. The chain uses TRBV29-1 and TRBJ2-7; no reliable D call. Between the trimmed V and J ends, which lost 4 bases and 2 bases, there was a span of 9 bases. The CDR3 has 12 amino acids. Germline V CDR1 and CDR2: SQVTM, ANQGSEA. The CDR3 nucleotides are TGCAGCGTTGGTTGGGGTGCCTACGAGCAGTACTTC. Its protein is CSVGWGAYEQYF.

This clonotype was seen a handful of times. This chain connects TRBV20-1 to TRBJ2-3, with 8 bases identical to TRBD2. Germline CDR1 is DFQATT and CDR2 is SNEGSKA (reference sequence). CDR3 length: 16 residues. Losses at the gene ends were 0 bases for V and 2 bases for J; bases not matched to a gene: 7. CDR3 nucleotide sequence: TGCAGTGCTAGAGAGGCGCGAGCGGGAGACACAGATACGCAGTATTTT. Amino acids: CSAREARAGDTDTQYF.

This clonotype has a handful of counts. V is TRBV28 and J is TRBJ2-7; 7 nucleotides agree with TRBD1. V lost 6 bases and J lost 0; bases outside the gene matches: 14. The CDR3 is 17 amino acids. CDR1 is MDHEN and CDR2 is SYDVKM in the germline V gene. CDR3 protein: CASRATLQGIASYEQYF. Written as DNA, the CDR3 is TGTGCCAGCAGGGCAACGCTACAGGGGATCGCCTCCTACGAGCAGTACTTC.

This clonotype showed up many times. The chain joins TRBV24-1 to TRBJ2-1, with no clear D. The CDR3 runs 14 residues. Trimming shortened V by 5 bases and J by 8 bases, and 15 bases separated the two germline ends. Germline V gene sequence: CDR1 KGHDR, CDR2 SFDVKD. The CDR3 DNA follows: TGTGCCACCAGTGGCCCCCTAGACGGTTATGAGCAGTTCTTC. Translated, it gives CATSGPLDGYEQFF.

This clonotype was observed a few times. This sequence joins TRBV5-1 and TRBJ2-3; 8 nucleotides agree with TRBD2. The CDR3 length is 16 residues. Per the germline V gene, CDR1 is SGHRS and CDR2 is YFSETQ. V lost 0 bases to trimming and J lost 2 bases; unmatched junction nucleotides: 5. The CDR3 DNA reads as TGCGCCAGCAGCTTGGTCCTAGCGGGCAACACAGATACGCAGTATTTT. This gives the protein CASSLVLAGNTDTQYF.

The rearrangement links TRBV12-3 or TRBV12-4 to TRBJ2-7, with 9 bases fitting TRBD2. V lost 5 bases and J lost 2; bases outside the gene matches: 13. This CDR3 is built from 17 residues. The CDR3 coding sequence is TGTGCCAGCAGTGAGGAGCTAGCGGGATTCCCCCCCTACGAGCAGTACTTC. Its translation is CASSEELAGFPPYEQYF.

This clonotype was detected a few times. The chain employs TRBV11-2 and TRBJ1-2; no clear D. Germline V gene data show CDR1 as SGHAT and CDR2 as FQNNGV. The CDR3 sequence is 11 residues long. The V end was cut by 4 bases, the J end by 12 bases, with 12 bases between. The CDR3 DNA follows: TGTGCCAGCAGCTCGTCGCAGATTGACACCTTC. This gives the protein CASSSSQIDTF.

CDR3 region: CASGRGLTGELFF. The CDR3 DNA reads as TGTGCCAGCGGGAGGGGCCTTACCGGGGAGCTGTTTTTT. The chain recombines TRBV28 with TRBJ2-2, with 7 bases that match TRBD2. With V trimmed by 8 bases and J by 5 bases, 5 bases remained unmatched. The CDR3 is made up of 13 amino acids. Per germline, CDR1 MDHEN and CDR2 SYDVKM.

The CDR3 bases are TGTGCCAGCACCTCTCAAAGCGGAGAGCCCCACACCTTC. It translates to CASTSQSGEPHTF. This chain connects TRBV28 to TRBJ1-2; D uncertain. Germline V gene data show CDR1 as MDHEN and CDR2 as SYDVKM. The CDR3 runs to 13 residues. Trimming removed 7 bases at V and 12 bases at J, with 21 bases between.

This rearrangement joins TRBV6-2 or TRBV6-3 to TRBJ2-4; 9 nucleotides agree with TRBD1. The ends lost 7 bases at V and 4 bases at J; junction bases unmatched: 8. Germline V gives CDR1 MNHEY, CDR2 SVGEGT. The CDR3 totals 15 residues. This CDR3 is CASTGTGRGKNIQYF. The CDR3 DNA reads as TGTGCCAGCACCGGGACAGGGAGGGGTAAAAACATTCAGTACTTC.

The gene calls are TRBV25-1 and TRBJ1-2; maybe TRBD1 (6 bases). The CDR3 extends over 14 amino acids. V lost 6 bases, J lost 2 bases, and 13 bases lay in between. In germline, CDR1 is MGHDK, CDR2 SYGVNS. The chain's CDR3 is CASSGIGQNYGYTF. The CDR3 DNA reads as TGTGCCAGCAGCGGAATTGGACAGAACTATGGCTACACCTTC.

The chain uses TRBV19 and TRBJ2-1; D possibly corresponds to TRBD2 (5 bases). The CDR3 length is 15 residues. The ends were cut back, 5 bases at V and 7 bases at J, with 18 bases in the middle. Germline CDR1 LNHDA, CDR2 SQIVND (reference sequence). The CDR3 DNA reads TGTGCCAGTAGTCCCCGGGGTGAAAGGGAAAATGAGCAGTTCTTC. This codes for CASSPRGERENEQFF.

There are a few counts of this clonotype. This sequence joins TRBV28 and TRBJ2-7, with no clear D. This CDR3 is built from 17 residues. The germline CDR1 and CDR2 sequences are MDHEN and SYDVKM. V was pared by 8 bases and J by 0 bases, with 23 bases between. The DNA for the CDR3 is TGTGCCAGCGCAGACCCGAGAGGAATCCGGAGCTCCTACGAGCAGTACTTC. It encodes CASADPRGIRSSYEQYF.

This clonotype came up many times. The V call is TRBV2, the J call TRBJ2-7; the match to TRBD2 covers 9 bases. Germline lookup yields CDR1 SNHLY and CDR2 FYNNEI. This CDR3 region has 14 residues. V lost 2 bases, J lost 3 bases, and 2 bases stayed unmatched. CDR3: CASSELAGSYEQYF. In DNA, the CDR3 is TGTGCCAGCAGTGAACTAGCGGGAAGCTACGAGCAGTACTTC.